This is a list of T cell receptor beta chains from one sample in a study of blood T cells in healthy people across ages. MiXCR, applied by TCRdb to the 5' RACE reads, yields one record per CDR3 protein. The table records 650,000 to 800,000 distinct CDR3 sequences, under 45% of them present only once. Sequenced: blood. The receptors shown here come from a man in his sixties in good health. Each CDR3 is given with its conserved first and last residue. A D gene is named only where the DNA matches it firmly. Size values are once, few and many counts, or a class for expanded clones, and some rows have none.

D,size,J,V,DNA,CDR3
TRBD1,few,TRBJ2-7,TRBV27,TGTGCCAGCAGTTCTGGGGACAGTCCCTACGAGCAGTACTTC,CASSSGDSPYEQYF
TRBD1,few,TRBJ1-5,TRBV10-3,TGTGCCATCAGTGCTGCAGGGGGTAGCAATCAGCCCCAGCATTTT,CAISAAGGSNQPQHF
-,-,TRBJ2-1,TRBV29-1,TGCAGCGTTGATATGCGGGGGCCAGGGAATGAGCAGTTCTTC,CSVDMRGPGNEQFF
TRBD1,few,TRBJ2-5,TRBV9,TGTGCCAGCGGGACAGGCACTTCGGGGGAGCAGTACTTC,CASGTGTSGEQYF
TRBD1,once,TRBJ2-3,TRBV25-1,TGTGCCAGCAGTGAATCGGGGACAGGGTCTCATTCCACAGATACGCAGTATTTT,CASSESGTGSHSTDTQYF
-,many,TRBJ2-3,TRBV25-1,TGTGCCAGCAGTGAACCCGTCACAGATACGCAGTATTTT,CASSEPVTDTQYF
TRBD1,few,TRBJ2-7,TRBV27,TGTGCCAGCAGCTCCGGGACAGGGTCCTCCTACGAGCAGTACTTC,CASSSGTGSSYEQYF
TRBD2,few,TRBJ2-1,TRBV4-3,TGCGCCAGCAGCCAAGATGCGGGGGGCCGAGGCGATGAGCAGTTCTTC,CASSQDAGGRGDEQFF
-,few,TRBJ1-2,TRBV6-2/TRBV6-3,TGTGCCAGCAGTCTGACGGGCGGGGCCTATGGCTACACCTTC,CASSLTGGAYGYTF
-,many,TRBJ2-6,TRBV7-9,TGTGCCAGCAGCTTAGTAGGGGCCAACGTCCTGACTTTC,CASSLVGANVLTF
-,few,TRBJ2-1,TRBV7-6,TGTGCCAGCAGCTTTTCCGACAATGGGGTGTATGAGCAGTTCTTC,CASSFSDNGVYEQFF